A single sample gave rise to the 25 T cell receptor beta chains below, sequenced in a study of blood T cells in healthy people across ages. Primed by a sample-barcoded 5' primer and a J-beta primer mix, a second PCR proceeded for about 6 to 12 cycles. TCRdb independently ran MiXCR on the 5' RACE reads; one entry per CDR3 protein. The sample lists 760,000 or so distinct CDR3 sequences, 20% to 25% seen once, with 9.4% in the top ten. The sample was also linked to a second study, of T cells of mothers and their children.

Sequenced: blood. The origin of the receptors is a boy aged 10-17 years in good health.

This clonotype turned up a few times. The rearrangement links TRBV12-3 or TRBV12-4 to TRBJ2-7; D possibly corresponds to TRBD2 (6 bases). This CDR3 has 14 residues. The germline V and J ends were trimmed by 3 bases and 0 bases, with 9 bases remaining between them. The DNA of the CDR3 is TGTGCCAGCAGTTTCGGACTACACTCCTACGAGCAGTACTTC. It specifies CASSFGLHSYEQYF.

This chain joins TRBV5-1 and TRBJ1-1, with 8 bases identical to TRBD1. Germline values: CDR1 SGHRS, CDR2 YFSETQ. The V segment lost 3 bases and the J segment 0 bases; nucleotides outside the gene matches: 1. The CDR3 spans 14 residues. The CDR3 reads CASSSTGVNTEAFF. In DNA form, the CDR3 reads TGCGCCAGCAGCTCGACAGGGGTGAACACTGAAGCTTTCTTT.

The table lists this clonotype with a few counts. The chain employs TRBV7-2 and TRBJ2-5; 11 bases match TRBD1. The J call is doubtful: the DNA matches TRBJ2-1 better. The CDR3 sequence is 15 residues long. In germline, CDR1 is SGHTA, CDR2 FQGNSA. CDR3 sequence (DNA): TGTGCCAGCAGCCTAGGACAGGGGGCGGTCTTTGAGCAGTTCTTC. Protein sequence: CASSLGQGAVFEQFF.

V is TRBV29-1 and J is TRBJ1-2, with unresolved D. Trimming stripped 6 bases from V and 6 bases from J, with 20 bases between. This CDR3 spans 14 amino acids. Germline V lookup: CDR1 SQVTM, CDR2 ANQGSEA. In DNA, the CDR3 is TGCAGCGTAGGTGTGACGGCCCTCTTCGATGGCTACACCTTC. Its translation is CSVGVTALFDGYTF.

This sequence joins TRBV11-2 and TRBJ2-5, with TRBD2 matching over 7 bases. The end of the DNA aligns better with TRBJ2-7, so the J call may be wrong. Germline lookup yields CDR1 SGHAT and CDR2 FQNNGV. The CDR3 is made up of 15 amino acids. The CDR3 loop reads CASSLVPGGNYEQYF. The CDR3 DNA sequence: TGTGCCAGCAGCTTAGTGCCGGGAGGAAATTACGAGCAGTACTTC.

A few counts support this clonotype. The chain carries TRBV6-2 or TRBV6-3 and TRBJ2-2; 8 positions agree with TRBD1. Trimming removed 5 bases from V and 1 base from J; junction bases left unmatched: 6. Germline CDR1 reads MNHEY; CDR2 reads SVGEGT. This CDR3 is 16 amino acids long. The CDR3 spells CASSPRTGKNTGELFF. For the CDR3, the DNA is TGTGCCAGCAGTCCAAGGACAGGGAAGAACACCGGGGAGCTGTTTTTT.

Only a few counts were recorded for this clonotype. This chain connects TRBV7-2 to TRBJ1-5, with D uncertain. The CDR3 extends over 15 amino acids. V was clipped by 5 bases and J by 6 bases, with 17 bases between them. CDR1 is SGHTA, CDR2 FQGNSA, per germline. The DNA for the CDR3 is TGTGCCAGCAGCCGCAGCAGCGGGAGGTCTCAGCCCCAGCATTTT. It specifies CASSRSSGRSQPQHF.

The CDR3 loop is CASSLGFRAGGFSYNEQFF. CDR3 sequence (DNA): TGTGCCAGCAGCTTGGGGTTTCGAGCGGGGGGTTTCTCCTACAATGAGCAGTTCTTC. This chain joins TRBV5-8 and TRBJ2-1; 9 bases line up with TRBD2. With 0 bases clipped from V and 0 bases from J, the junction kept 10 bases outside the gene matches. This CDR3 is built from 19 residues. Per the germline V gene, CDR1 is SGHTS and CDR2 is YDEGEE.

J is TRBJ1-1 and V is TRBV6-5; 9 bases line up with TRBD1. CDR1 and CDR2 from the germline V gene are MNHEY and SVGAGI. V shed 4 bases, J shed 3 bases, and the junction held 12 bases outside the gene matches. This CDR3 contains 17 residues. CDR3 DNA: TGTGCCAGCAGTTCCGTAAGACAGGGGGAGGTGCACACTGAAGCTTTCTTT. Its protein is CASSSVRQGEVHTEAFF.

The chain has TRBV29-1 and TRBJ2-5; a weak D match, TRBD1 (7 bases). The assigned J gene may be wrong: the sequence end matches TRBJ2-7 better. Per germline, CDR1 SQVTM and CDR2 ANQGSEA. The CDR3 spans 14 residues. The CDR3 here is CSVDVGGTAYEQYF. DNA of the CDR3: TGCAGCGTTGACGTAGGGGGGACAGCATACGAGCAGTACTTC.

The V gene is TRBV11-2, the J gene TRBJ1-6; the D gene is possibly TRBD1 (6 bases). V shed 5 bases and J shed 2 bases, with 13 bases lying between them. Germline assignment: CDR1 SGHAT and CDR2 FQNNGV. The length of the CDR3 is 16 residues. The CDR3 sequence is CASSHHRDTYNSPLHF. The CDR3 nucleotides read TGTGCCAGCAGCCACCACCGGGACACCTATAATTCACCCCTCCACTTT.

The chain uses TRBV20-1 and TRBJ2-4; 8 bases line up with TRBD1. From germline, CDR1 is DFQATT and CDR2 SNEGSKA (reference sequence). Trimming took 6 bases from V and 8 from J; bases not matched to a gene: 6. The length of the CDR3 is 12 residues. DNA of the CDR3: TGCAGTGCCATGGACAGGGACGACATTCAGTACTTC. It translates to CSAMDRDDIQYF.

The rearrangement links TRBV20-1 to TRBJ1-1, with 9 bases that match TRBD1. The CDR3 is 12 residues long. Germline V gene sequence: CDR1 DFQATT, CDR2 SNEGSKA (reference sequence). V lost 5 bases to trimming and J lost 6 bases; unmatched junction nucleotides: 4. The CDR3: CSAAQGAPEAFF. The CDR3 DNA sequence: TGCAGTGCTGCACAGGGGGCCCCTGAAGCTTTCTTT.

The chain is built from TRBV18 and TRBJ2-7, with 7 bases matching TRBD1. V shed 3 bases and J 2 bases; nucleotides not matched to a gene: 10. Germline loops: CDR1 KGHSH, CDR2 LQKENI. This CDR3 is built from 16 residues. The CDR3 region is CASSPLSTGITYEQYF. The CDR3 nucleotides read TGTGCCAGCTCACCCCTTTCGACAGGGATTACCTACGAGCAGTACTTC.

The chain uses TRBV5-1 and TRBJ2-3; 10 positions match TRBD2. Germline CDR1 reads SGHRS; CDR2 reads YFSETQ. The CDR3 runs to 16 residues. The V and J ends lost 0 bases and 2 bases, in that order; junction bases with no gene match: 3. CDR3 DNA sequence: TGCGCCAGCAGCTTGGTCCTAGCGGGAGCCACAGATACGCAGTATTTT. It specifies CASSLVLAGATDTQYF.

The chain recombines TRBV7-2 with TRBJ2-5, with D possibly being TRBD2 (5 bases). This CDR3 has 17 residues. V lost 1 base and J lost 5, with 20 bases in between. Per germline, CDR1 SGHTA and CDR2 FQGNSA. The CDR3 is CASSLVRWGVGRETQYF. The CDR3 DNA sequence: TGTGCCAGCAGCTTAGTACGATGGGGAGTGGGAAGGGAGACCCAGTACTTC. Combining the CDR3 with reference TRBV7-2 and TRBJ2-5 gives the whole variable domain GAGVSQSPSNKVTEKGKDVELRCDPISGHTALYWYRQSLGQGLEFLIYFQGNSAPDKSGLPSDRFSAERTGGSVSTLTIQRTQQEDSAVYLCASSLVRWGVGRETQYFGPGTRLLVL.

This clonotype was seen more than once but under ten times. The chain has TRBV7-2 and TRBJ1-4; D is perhaps TRBD1 (5 bases). The V gene's germline CDR1 is SGHTA and CDR2 FQGNSA. This CDR3 region has 15 residues. V lost 5 bases and J 2 bases, leaving 12 bases between the germline ends. In nucleotides, the CDR3 is TGTGCCAGCAGCCGCCAGCCAGGGACTAATGAAAAACTGTTTTTT. It specifies CASSRQPGTNEKLFF.

The CDR3 reads CASWSGNYGYTF. The CDR3 DNA reads TGTGCCAGCTGGTCAGGGAACTATGGCTACACCTTC. This chain connects TRBV2 to TRBJ1-2; D is perhaps TRBD1 (5 bases). CDR3 length: 12 residues. Trimming shortened V by 8 bases and J by 2 bases, and 9 bases separated the two germline ends. The germline V gene encodes CDR1 SNHLY and CDR2 FYNNEI.

This clonotype was observed a single time. The chain uses TRBV2 and TRBJ1-4; perhaps TRBD1 as D (6 bases). This CDR3 comprises 15 residues. The V and J ends lost 9 bases and 0 bases respectively, with 14 bases between them. Germline V gene lookup returns CDR1 SNHLY and CDR2 FYNNEI. This CDR3 is CASTGLTSTNEKLFF. For the CDR3, the DNA is TGTGCCAGTACAGGGCTCACTTCAACTAATGAAAAACTGTTTTTT. Full variable domain (rest looked up from reference TRBV2 and TRBJ1-4): EPEVTQTPSHQVTQMGQEVILRCVPISNHLYFYWYRQILGQKVEFLVSFYNNEISEKSEIFDDQFSVERPDGSNFTLKIRSTKLEDSAMYFCASTGLTSTNEKLFFGSGTQLSVL.

The rearrangement links TRBV20-1 to TRBJ1-3, with TRBD1 matching 7 bases. Per germline, CDR1 DFQATT and CDR2 SNEGSKA (reference sequence). The CDR3 covers 12 residues. The V segment lost 3 bases and the J segment 8 bases; nucleotides outside the gene matches: 4. The CDR3 DNA is TGCAGTGCTAGGCGCCAGGGGGACACCATATATTTT. Amino acids: CSARRQGDTIYF.

In its sample, this clonotype was seen a few times. The DNA is left out, because the CDR3 cannot be placed on it with certainty; the CDR3 is given as TCRdb lists it. The V and J genes are TRBV7-9 and TRBJ2-6. The CDR3 length is 12 residues, termini included. CDR1 is SEHNR and CDR2 is FQNEAQ in the germline V gene (reference sequence). The CDR3 is CAFASGANVLSF.

The V call is TRBV29-1, the J call TRBJ2-5; D might be TRBD1 (6 bases). The J call is in doubt because the DNA end fits TRBJ2-7 better. The CDR3 spans 14 residues. Germline V gene lookup returns CDR1 SQVTM and CDR2 ANQGSEA. This CDR3 is CSVEPLDRGNEQYF. For the CDR3, the DNA is TGCAGCGTTGAACCCTTGGACAGAGGCAACGAGCAGTACTTC.

The chain joins TRBV19 to TRBJ1-1; no firm D call. CDR3 length: 13 residues. V gave up 0 bases and J gave up 6 bases, with 8 bases separating them. From germline, CDR1 is LNHDA and CDR2 SQIVND (reference sequence). CDR3 region: CASSIEKPAEAFF. In DNA form, the CDR3 reads TGTGCCAGTAGTATAGAAAAACCCGCTGAAGCTTTCTTT.

A few counts support this clonotype. The rearrangement links TRBV29-1 to TRBJ2-2, with 7 bases that match TRBD2. The CDR3 loop spans 16 amino acids. V was clipped by 2 bases and J by 5 bases; unmatched bases: 11. Germline V gene data show CDR1 as SQVTM and CDR2 as ANQGSEA. The CDR3 bases are TGCAGCGTTGAAAGGCGGGAGAGAGGGGAAACCGGGGAGCTGTTTTTT. Translating it yields CSVERRERGETGELFF.

The chain employs TRBV29-1 and TRBJ1-4; weak D call: TRBD1 (5 bases). This CDR3 is 11 amino acids long. Germline CDR1 is SQVTM and CDR2 is ANQGSEA. V lost 7 bases and J lost 4, with 7 bases in between. CDR3 in DNA: TGCAGCGCACAGGTTAATGAAAAACTGTTTTTT. Protein: CSAQVNEKLFF.